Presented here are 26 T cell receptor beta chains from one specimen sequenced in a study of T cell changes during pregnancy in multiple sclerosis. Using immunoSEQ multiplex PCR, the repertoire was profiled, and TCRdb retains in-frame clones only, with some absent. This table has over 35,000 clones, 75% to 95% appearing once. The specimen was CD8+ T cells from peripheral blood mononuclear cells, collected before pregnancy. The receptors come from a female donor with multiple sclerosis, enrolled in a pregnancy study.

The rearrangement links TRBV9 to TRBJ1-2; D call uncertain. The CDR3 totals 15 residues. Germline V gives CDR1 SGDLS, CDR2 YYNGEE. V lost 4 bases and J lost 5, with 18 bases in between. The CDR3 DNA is TGTGCCAGCAGCTATTCCTCGGGGAGGGAATATGGCTACACCTTC. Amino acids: CASSYSSGREYGYTF.

CDR3 protein: CASSPNRGRSGNTIYF. CDR3 DNA: TGTGCCAGCAGTCCCAACAGGGGCCGAAGCGGAAACACCATATATTTT. V gene TRBV27 combines with J gene TRBJ1-3; TRBD1 agrees at 7 bases. This CDR3 has 16 amino acids. Germline CDR1 and CDR2: MNHEY and SMNVEV (reference sequence). V was pared by 5 bases and J by 4 bases, with 11 bases of the junction left unmatched.

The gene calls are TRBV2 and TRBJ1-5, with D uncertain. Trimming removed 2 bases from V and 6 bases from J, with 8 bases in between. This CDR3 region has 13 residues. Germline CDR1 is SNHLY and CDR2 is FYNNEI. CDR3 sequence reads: CASSEFAGQPQHF. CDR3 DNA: TGTGCCAGCAGTGAATTTGCCGGTCAGCCCCAGCATTTT.

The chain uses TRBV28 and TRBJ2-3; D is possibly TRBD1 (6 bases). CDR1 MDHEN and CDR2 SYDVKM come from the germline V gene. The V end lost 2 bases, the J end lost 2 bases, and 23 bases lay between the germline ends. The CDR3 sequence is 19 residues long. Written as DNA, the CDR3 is TGTGCCAGCAGTTTAACAGGGACGGATCTGACTCTGACCACAGATACGCAGTATTTT. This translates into CASSLTGTDLTLTTDTQYF.

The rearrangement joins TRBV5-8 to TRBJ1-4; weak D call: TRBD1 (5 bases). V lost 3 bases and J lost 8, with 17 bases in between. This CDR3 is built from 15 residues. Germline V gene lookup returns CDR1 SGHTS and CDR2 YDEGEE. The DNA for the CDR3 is TGTGCCAGCAGCTCGATCGACAGAGTGGGCGAAAAACTGTTTTTT. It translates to CASSSIDRVGEKLFF.

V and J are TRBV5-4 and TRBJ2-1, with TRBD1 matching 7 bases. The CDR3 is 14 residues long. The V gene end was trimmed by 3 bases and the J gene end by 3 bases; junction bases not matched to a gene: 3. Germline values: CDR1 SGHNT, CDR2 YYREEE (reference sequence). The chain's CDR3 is CASSSGDSYNEQFF. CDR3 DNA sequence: TGTGCCAGCAGCTCAGGGGACAGCTACAATGAGCAGTTCTTC.

As DNA, the CDR3 is TGTGCCAGCTGGGAGAACAGGGTTACACTAGCCAAAAACATTCAGTACTTC. Translation: CASWENRVTLAKNIQYF. V is TRBV2 and J is TRBJ2-4; a possible D gene is TRBD1 (6 bases). This CDR3 region has 17 residues. CDR1 and CDR2 (germline): SNHLY, FYNNEI. The V gene lost 8 bases and the J gene lost 0 bases, with 20 bases spanning the gap.

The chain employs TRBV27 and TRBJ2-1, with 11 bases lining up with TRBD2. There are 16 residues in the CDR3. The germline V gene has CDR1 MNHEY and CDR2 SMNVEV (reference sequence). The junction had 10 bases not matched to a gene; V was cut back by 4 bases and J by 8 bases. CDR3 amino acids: CASSSQTSGMSYEQFF. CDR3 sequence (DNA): TGTGCCAGCAGTTCTCAGACTAGCGGGATGAGTTATGAGCAGTTCTTC.

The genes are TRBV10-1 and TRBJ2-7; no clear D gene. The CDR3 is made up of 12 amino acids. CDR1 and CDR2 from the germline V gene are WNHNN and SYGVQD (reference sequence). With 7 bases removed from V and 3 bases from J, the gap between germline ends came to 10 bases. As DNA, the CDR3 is TGCGCCAGCAACCAGAAAAGCTACGAGCAGTACTTC. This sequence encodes CASNQKSYEQYF.

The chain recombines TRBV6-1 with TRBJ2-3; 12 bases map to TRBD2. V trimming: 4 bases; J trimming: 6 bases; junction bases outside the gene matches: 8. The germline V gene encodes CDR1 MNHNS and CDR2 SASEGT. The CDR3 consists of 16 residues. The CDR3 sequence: CASSGLAGEGGDTQYF. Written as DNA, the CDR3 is TGTGCCAGCAGTGGACTAGCGGGAGAAGGAGGGGATACGCAGTATTTT.

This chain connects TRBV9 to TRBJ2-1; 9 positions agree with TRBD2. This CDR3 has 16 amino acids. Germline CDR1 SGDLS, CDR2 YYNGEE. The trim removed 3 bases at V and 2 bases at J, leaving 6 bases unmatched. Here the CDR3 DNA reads TGTGCCAGCAGCGCCAGACTAGCGGAGGCCTACAATGAGCAGTTCTTC. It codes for CASSARLAEAYNEQFF.

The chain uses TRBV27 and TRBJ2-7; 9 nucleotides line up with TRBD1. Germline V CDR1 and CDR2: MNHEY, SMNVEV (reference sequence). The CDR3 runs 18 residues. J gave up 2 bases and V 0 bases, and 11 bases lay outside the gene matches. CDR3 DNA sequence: TGTGCCAGCAGTTTATCGCCCCCGACAGGGGGTGGCCCCTACGAGCAGTACTTC. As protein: CASSLSPPTGGGPYEQYF.

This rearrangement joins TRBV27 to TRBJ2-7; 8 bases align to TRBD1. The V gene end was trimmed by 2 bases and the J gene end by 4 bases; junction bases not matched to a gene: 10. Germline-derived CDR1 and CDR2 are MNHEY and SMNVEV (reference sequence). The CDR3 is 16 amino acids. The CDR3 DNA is TGTGCCAGCAGTTTAGCGGGGACAGGTACCTCTTACGAGCAGTACTTC. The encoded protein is CASSLAGTGTSYEQYF.

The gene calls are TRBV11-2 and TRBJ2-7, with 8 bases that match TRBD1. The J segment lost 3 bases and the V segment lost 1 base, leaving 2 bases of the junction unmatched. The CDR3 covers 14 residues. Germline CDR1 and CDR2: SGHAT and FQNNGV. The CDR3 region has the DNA TGTGCCAGCAGCTTAGGGACAGGGTTCTACGAGCAGTACTTC. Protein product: CASSLGTGFYEQYF.

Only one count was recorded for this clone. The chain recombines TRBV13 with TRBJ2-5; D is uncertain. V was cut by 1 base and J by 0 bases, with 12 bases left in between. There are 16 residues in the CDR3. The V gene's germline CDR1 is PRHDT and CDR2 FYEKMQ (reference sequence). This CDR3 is CASSLARGKYQETQYF. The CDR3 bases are TGTGCCAGCAGCTTAGCACGCGGCAAGTACCAAGAGACCCAGTACTTC.

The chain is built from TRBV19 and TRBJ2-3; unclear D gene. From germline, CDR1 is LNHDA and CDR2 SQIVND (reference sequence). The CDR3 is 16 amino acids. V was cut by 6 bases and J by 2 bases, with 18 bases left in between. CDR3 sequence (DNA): TGTGCCAGTAGCCCCGTAGATGGTGGAGCCACAGATACGCAGTATTTT. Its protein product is CASSPVDGGATDTQYF.

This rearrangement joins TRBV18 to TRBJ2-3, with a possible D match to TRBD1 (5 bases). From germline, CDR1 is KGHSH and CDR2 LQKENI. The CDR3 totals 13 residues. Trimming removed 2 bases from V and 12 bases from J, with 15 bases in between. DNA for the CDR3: TGTGCCAGCTCACCATTCGAAGGACAACACCAGTATTTT. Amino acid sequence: CASSPFEGQHQYF.

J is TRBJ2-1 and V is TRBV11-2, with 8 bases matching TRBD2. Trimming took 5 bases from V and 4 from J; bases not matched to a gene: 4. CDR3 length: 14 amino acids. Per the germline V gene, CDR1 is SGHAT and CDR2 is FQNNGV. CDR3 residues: CASSATSEYNEQFF. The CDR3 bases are TGTGCCAGCAGCGCGACTAGCGAGTACAATGAGCAGTTCTTC.

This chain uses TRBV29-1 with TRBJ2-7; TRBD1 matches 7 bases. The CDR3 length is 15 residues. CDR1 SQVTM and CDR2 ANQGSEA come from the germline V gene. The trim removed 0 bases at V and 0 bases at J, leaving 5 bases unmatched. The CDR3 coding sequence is TGCAGCGTTGAAGACCAACAGGGGCCCTCCTACGAGCAGTACTTC. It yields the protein CSVEDQQGPSYEQYF.

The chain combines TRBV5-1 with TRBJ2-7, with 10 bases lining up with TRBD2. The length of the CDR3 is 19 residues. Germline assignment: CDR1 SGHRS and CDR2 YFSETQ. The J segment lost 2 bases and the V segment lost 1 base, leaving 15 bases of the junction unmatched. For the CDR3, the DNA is TGCGCCAGCAGCTTGACCCCGGGACTAGCGAGAGTCCCCCCCTACGAGCAGTACTTC. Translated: CASSLTPGLARVPPYEQYF.

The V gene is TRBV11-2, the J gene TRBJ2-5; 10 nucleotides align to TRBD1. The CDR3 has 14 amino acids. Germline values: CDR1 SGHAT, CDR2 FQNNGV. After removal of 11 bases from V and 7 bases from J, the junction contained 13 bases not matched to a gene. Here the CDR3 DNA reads TGTGCCGTGTCGGGACAGGGGCCCCCTGGGACCCAGTACTTC. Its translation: CAVSGQGPPGTQYF.

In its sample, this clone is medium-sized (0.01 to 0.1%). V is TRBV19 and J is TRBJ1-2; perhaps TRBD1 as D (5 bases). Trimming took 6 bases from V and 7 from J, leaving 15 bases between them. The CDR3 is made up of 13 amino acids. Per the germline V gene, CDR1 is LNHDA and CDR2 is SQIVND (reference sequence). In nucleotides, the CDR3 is TGTGCCAGTAGCCCGGGGGTAGGGTTTGGCTACACCTTC. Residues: CASSPGVGFGYTF.

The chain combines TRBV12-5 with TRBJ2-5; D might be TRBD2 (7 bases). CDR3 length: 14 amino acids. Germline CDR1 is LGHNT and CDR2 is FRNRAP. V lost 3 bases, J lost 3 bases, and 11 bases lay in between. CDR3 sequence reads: CASGLSGGEETQYF. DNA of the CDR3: TGTGCTAGTGGTTTATCGGGGGGCGAAGAGACCCAGTACTTC.

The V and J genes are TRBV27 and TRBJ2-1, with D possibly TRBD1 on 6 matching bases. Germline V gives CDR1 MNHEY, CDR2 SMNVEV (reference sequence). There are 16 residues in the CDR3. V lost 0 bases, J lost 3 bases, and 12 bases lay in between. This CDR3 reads CASSLSAGALYNEQFF. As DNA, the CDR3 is TGTGCCAGCAGTTTATCGGCAGGGGCCCTCTACAATGAGCAGTTCTTC.

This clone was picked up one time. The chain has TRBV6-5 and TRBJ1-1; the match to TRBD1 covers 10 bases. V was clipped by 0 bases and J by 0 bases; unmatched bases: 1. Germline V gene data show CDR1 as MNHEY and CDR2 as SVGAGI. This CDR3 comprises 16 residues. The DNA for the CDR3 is TGTGCCAGCAGTTACTCGGACAGGGGGTTGAACACTGAAGCTTTCTTT. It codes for CASSYSDRGLNTEAFF.

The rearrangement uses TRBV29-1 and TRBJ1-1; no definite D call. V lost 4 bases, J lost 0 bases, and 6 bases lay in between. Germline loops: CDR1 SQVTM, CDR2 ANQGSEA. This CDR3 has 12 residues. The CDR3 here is CSVASMNTEAFF. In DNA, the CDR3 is TGCAGCGTTGCCTCTATGAACACTGAAGCTTTCTTT.